Listed below are T cell receptor beta chains from one sample, sequenced in a study of identical twins. TCRdb itself ran the 5' RACE reads through MiXCR, one entry per CDR3 protein. The data contain around 240,000 distinct CDR3 sequences, under 12% of them singletons. The material sequenced was memory T cells sorted from blood. All receptors derive from a man over 45 in good health. Both conserved end residues are part of each CDR3. A D gene is named only where the DNA matches it firmly. Clone size is shown for a subset of rows, as once, few, many or a class of expanded clone.

abundance	v_gene	d_gene	j_gene	CDR3nt	CDR3aa
many	TRBV4-1	TRBD1	TRBJ2-3	TGCGCCAGCAAGATCGGGACAGGGATGCCAGATACGCAGTATTTT	CASKIGTGMPDTQYF
many	TRBV28	TRBD1	TRBJ2-2	TGTGCCAGCAGTTGGCCGGGACAGGGCCTGTCCGGGGAGCTGTTTTTT	CASSWPGQGLSGELFF
many	TRBV6-4	-	TRBJ1-1	TGTGCCAGCAGTGACCCCAGGAGGGCTGAAGCTTTCTTT	CASSDPRRAEAFF
many	TRBV29-1	TRBD1	TRBJ1-1	TGCAGCGTTGACGTGACAGGGACATCTGAAGCTTTCTTT	CSVDVTGTSEAFF
-	TRBV9	-	TRBJ2-2	TGTGCCAGCAGCGCGGCCTTCTCCGGGGAGCTGTTTTTT	CASSAAFSGELFF
many	TRBV24-1	-	TRBJ1-5	TGTGCCACCAGTGACGGGGTCCAGCCCCAGCATTTT	CATSDGVQPQHF
-	TRBV10-3	TRBD2	TRBJ2-1	TGTGCCATCAGTGCAGGAATAGCGGGGGATTACAATGAGCAGTTCTTC	CAISAGIAGDYNEQFF
many	TRBV7-8	-	TRBJ2-1	TGTGCCAGCAGCGAACGGACGGGGTCCTACAATGAGCAGTTCTTC	CASSERTGSYNEQFF
many	TRBV20-1	-	TRBJ2-7	TGCAGTGCTAGTCAACAGGGAAACGAGCAGTACTTC	CSASQQGNEQYF
-	TRBV20-1	TRBD1	TRBJ2-1	TGCAGTGCTAGACGGGGACAGCAAGACAATGAGCAGTTCTTC	CSARRGQQDNEQFF
few	TRBV29-1	-	TRBJ2-5	TGCAGCGTTGGAGGACAGTACCAAGAGACCCAGTACTTC	CSVGGQYQETQYF
few	TRBV5-1	-	TRBJ1-1	TGCGCCAGCAGCTTGGACGGTAATGAAGCTTTCTTT	CASSLDGNEAFF
few	TRBV5-8	TRBD1	TRBJ1-2	TGTGCCAGCAGCTTGGTCATGACAGGGAGGGATGGCTACACCTTC	CASSLVMTGRDGYTF
many	TRBV6-5	-	TRBJ1-3	TGTGCCAGCAGAGGAGCTGGAAACACCATATATTTT	CASRGAGNTIYF
few	TRBV2	TRBD1	TRBJ1-5	TGTGCCAGCAGAGGGACAGGGGCCGTTAGCAATCAGCCCCAGCATTTT	CASRGTGAVSNQPQHF
few	TRBV4-3	-	TRBJ1-5	TGCGCCAGCAGCCAAGACTTGACGGGCTTTCAGCCCCAGCATTTT	CASSQDLTGFQPQHF
once	TRBV20-1	-	TRBJ1-4	TGCAGTGCTAGGGTGGGGGCAACTAATGAAAAACTGTTTTTT	CSARVGATNEKLFF
few	TRBV21-1	-	TRBJ1-6	TGTGCCAGCAGCAAAGAGGCGGTGTTGGATTCACCCCTCCACTTT	CASSKEAVLDSPLHF
few	TRBV20-1	TRBD1	TRBJ1-6	TGCAGTGCTAAGGAACCCGGGACAGGGTTCTCACCCCTCCACTTT	CSAKEPGTGFSPLHF
-	TRBV4-2	TRBD2	TRBJ2-3	TGTGCCAGCAGCTACGGGACTAGCGGCACAGATACGCAGTATTTT	CASSYGTSGTDTQYF
many	TRBV3-1	TRBD2	TRBJ2-3	TGTGCCAGCAGCCCTAGCGGGAGTGCTGATACGCAGTATTTT	CASSPSGSADTQYF
few	TRBV11-2	TRBD2	TRBJ2-5	TGTGCCAGCAGCTTAGGTGTGCTAGCGGGGGAAGCACAAGAGACCCAGTACTTC	CASSLGVLAGEAQETQYF
-	TRBV20-1	-	TRBJ1-1	TGCAGTGCTAGCTGGGGGCACACTGAAGCTTTCTTT	CSASWGHTEAFF
many	TRBV7-2	TRBD2	TRBJ2-1	TGTGCCAGCAGCTTTAGCGGGAGAGTAGGTGAGCAGTTCTTC	CASSFSGRVGEQFF
many	TRBV30	TRBD1	TRBJ2-5	TGTGCCTGGAGTACGACAGGGGTTGAGACCCAGTACTTC	CAWSTTGVETQYF
-	TRBV2	TRBD2	TRBJ2-3	TGTGCCAGCAGTGAGCCTAGCGGGAGCGGGGTAGGAACAGATACGCAGTATTTT	CASSEPSGSGVGTDTQYF
-	TRBV7-2	TRBD1	TRBJ1-3	TGTGCCAGCAGCTTATTGGTTACAGGGGAGTCTGGAAACACCATATATTTT	CASSLLVTGESGNTIYF
few	TRBV12-3/TRBV12-4	-	TRBJ2-5	TGTGCCAGCGGCTCCCCGGGACACCAAGAGACCCAGTACTTC	CASGSPGHQETQYF
-	TRBV29-1	-	TRBJ1-6	TGCAGCGTGAGACCCGACGGAGCTAATTCACCCCTCCACTTT	CSVRPDGANSPLHF
-	TRBV5-4	-	TRBJ2-6	TGTGCCAGCAGCGTCTCCGGGACTCTAGCCAACGTCCTGACTTTC	CASSVSGTLANVLTF
many	TRBV3-1	-	TRBJ1-1	TGTGCCAGCGTCAACAGGCCGGACACTGAAGCTTTCTTT	CASVNRPDTEAFF
few	TRBV2	-	TRBJ2-3	TGTGCCAGCAGTGGGGGTGGTAGCACAGATACGCAGTATTTT	CASSGGGSTDTQYF
many	TRBV2	-	TRBJ1-5	TGTGCCAGCAGTGAAGCCACTCCTCGAAAGTCGCAGCATTTT	CASSEATPRKSQHF
-	TRBV28	-	TRBJ2-7	TGTGCTGGTGGGATAGGGTACGAGCAGTACTTC	CAGGIGYEQYF
many	TRBV7-2	TRBD1	TRBJ2-5	TGTGCCAGCAGCTTAATGACAGGGTTGCAAGAGACCCAGTACTTC	CASSLMTGLQETQYF
few	TRBV10-2	-	TRBJ1-5	TGCGCCAGCAGTGAGTCGAAGGGGAGACAGCCCCAGCATTTT	CASSESKGRQPQHF
few	TRBV7-2	-	TRBJ1-5	TGTGCCAGCAGCATAACGATAGGATTTAGCAATCAGCCCCAGCATTTT	CASSITIGFSNQPQHF
few	TRBV3-1	-	TRBJ2-3	TGTGCCAGCAGCCAAGATTTAGAAGGGGGTGGGGATACGCAGTATTTT	CASSQDLEGGGDTQYF
few	TRBV6-2/TRBV6-3	-	TRBJ2-1	TGTGCCAGCAGTTACCTAGGTCAGAAGCAAGGCAATGAGCAGTTCTTC	CASSYLGQKQGNEQFF
many	TRBV12-3/TRBV12-4	TRBD2	TRBJ2-2	TGTGCCAGCAGTTTGACTAGCGGGGTGACCGGGGAGCTGTTTTTT	CASSLTSGVTGELFF
-	TRBV5-4	-	TRBJ1-1	TGTGCCAGCAGCTTGGCTGGGGCCCAATTGAACACTGAAGCTTTCTTT	CASSLAGAQLNTEAFF
many	TRBV5-1	TRBD2	TRBJ2-1	TGCGCCAGCAGCCCCCGGGACGCAAGTCGACTAGCGGGAGTTCTGGGCGATGAGCAGTTCTTC	CASSPRDASRLAGVLGDEQFF
many	TRBV30	-	TRBJ2-6	TGTGCCTGGGCAGGGTTCTCTGGGGCCAACGTCCTGACTTTC	CAWAGFSGANVLTF
few	TRBV7-8	TRBD2	TRBJ2-2	TGTGCCAGCAGCTCAGGCACTAGCGGGAGGGCCCGGACCGGGGAGCTGTTTTTT	CASSSGTSGRARTGELFF
few	TRBV6-2/TRBV6-3	TRBD1	TRBJ2-7	TGTGCCAGCAGTTACTCCTCGAGGGGACAGGGGAAGGCCTACGAGCAGTACTTC	CASSYSSRGQGKAYEQYF
few	TRBV7-2	-	TRBJ2-7	TGTGCCAGCAGCTCCCCTCCGACAGGAACCTACGAGCAGTACTTC	CASSSPPTGTYEQYF
many	TRBV4-3	-	TRBJ2-7	TGCGCCAGCAGCCAAGACAGACTCTACGAGCAGTACTTC	CASSQDRLYEQYF